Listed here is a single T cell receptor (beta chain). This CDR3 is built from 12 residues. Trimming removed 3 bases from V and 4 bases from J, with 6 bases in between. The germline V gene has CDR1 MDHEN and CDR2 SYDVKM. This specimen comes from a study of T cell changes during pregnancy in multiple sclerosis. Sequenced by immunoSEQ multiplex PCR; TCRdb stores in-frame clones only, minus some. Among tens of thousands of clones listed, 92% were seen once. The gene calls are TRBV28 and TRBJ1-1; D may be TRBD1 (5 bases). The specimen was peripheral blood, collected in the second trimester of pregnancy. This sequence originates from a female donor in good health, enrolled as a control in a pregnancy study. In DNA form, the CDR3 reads TGTGCCAGCAGTTTTAGGGGCACTGAAGCTTTCTTT. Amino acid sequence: CASSFRGTEAFF.